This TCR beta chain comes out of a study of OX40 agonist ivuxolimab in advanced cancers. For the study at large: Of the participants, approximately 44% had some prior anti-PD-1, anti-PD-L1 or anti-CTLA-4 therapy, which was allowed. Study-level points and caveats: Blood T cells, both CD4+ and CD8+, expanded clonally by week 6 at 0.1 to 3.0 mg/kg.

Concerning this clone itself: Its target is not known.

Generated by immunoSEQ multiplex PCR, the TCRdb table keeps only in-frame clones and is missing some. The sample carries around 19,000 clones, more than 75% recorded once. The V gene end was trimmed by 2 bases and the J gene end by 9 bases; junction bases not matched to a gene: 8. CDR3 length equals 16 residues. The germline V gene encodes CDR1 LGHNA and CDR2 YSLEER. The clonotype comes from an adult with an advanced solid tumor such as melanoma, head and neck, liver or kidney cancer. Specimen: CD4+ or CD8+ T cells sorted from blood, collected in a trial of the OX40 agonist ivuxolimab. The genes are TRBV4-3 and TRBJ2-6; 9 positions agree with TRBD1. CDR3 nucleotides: TGCGCCAGCAGCCAACTAACAGGGGGCGAGGTCAACGTCCTGACTTTC. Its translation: CASSQLTGGEVNVLTF.